This is a list of T cell receptor beta chains from one sample in a study of molecular identifiers for immune sequencing clone quantification. TCRdb used MiXCR to reprocess the PCR reads, holding one entry per CDR3 protein. There are about 510,000 distinct CDR3 sequences in the sample; about 26% occur only once, and just over 0.75% lies in the top ten. The source material was naive CD8+ T cells from blood, with Jurkat cell RNA spiked in. These receptors originate from a human donor in good health. Some libraries in this study had Jurkat cell RNA spiked in. Both conserved end residues are part of each CDR3. Fields, in order: clone size, V gene, CDR3 protein. Clone size is shown for a subset of rows, as once, few, many or a class of expanded clone.

>many|TRBV5-4
CASSDGTGSYNEQFF
>once|TRBV18
CASSPDGPKYNEKLFF
>NA|TRBV2
CASSVRDGELFF
>few|TRBV11-2
CASSRVEETQYF
>NA|TRBV30
CAWSGTDGYTF
>few|TRBV27
CASRPARGTYNEQFF
>few|TRBV14
CASSRPGLPTEAFF
>once|TRBV30
CAWSGGLTNEKLFF
>NA|TRBV12-3/TRBV12-4
CASSMGLAAYNEQFF
>few|TRBV4-3
CASSQEWTGGVGSYEQYF
>few|TRBV4-3
CASSQDFLGDYGYTF
>many|TRBV5-1
CASSPSSGTTFQETQYF
>few|TRBV11-2
CASSLGTAARTEAFF
>NA|TRBV10-3
CAISAGQSYNEQFF
>many|TRBV7-9
CASSLLTETNTGELFF
>once|TRBV7-6
CASRPPVGSGSYEQHF
>few|TRBV28
CASSRVRGRMKTQYF